The sequence of this TCR beta chain was determined in a study of blood T cell repertoires in COVID-19. The protocol was immunoSEQ multiplex PCR, while the TCRdb copy is restricted to in-frame clones and leaves out a portion. The repertoire holds hundreds of thousands of clones, with roughly 83% as singletons. CDR3 length equals 11 residues. The germline V gene has CDR1 SGDLS and CDR2 YYNGEE. The V gene lost 7 bases and the J gene lost 4 bases, with 6 bases spanning the gap. The receptor was isolated from a woman aged 70-85 years with active or convalescent COVID-19. The sequenced material came from peripheral blood. The rearrangement joins TRBV9 to TRBJ2-1; no clear D. The CDR3: CASSRYNEQFF. The DNA for the CDR3 is TGTGCCAGCTCCCGGTACAATGAGCAGTTCTTC.